What follows is one T cell receptor (beta chain) and its context. The repertoire was sequenced with immunoSEQ multiplex PCR; TCRdb's copy has only in-frame clones and lacks some. The data show 35,000 to 45,000 clones, about nine tenths seen once. The data are from a study of T cell changes during pregnancy in multiple sclerosis. Germline loops: CDR1 MDHEN, CDR2 SYDVKM. The ends lost 6 bases at V and 4 bases at J; junction bases unmatched: 10. CDR3 length equals 15 residues. Sequences were derived from CD4+ T cells from peripheral blood mononuclear cells, sampled in the second trimester of pregnancy. This TCR was sampled from a female donor in good health, enrolled as a control in a pregnancy study. The genes are TRBV28 and TRBJ1-2; the match to TRBD1 covers 8 bases. The CDR3, as DNA: TGTGCCAGCAGACCCGGTGGACAGGGCCCCTATGGCTACACCTTC. This encodes CASRPGGQGPYGYTF.